This T cell receptor beta chain was sequenced during a study of blood T cells in healthy people across ages. Study conclusions and caveats: Age showed a roughly linear inverse relationship with TCR beta diversity per million T cells.

Combining a sample-barcoded 5' primer with a J-beta primer mix, a second PCR ran for roughly 7 to 12 cycles. TCRdb reprocessed the 5' RACE reads with MiXCR, giving one entry per CDR3 protein. The sample lists about 1.5 million distinct CDR3 sequences, roughly 43% occurring once. Healthy Russian Caucasian donors spanned ages about 6 to 90 years. Notes on this clonotype: Its specificity is not known.

Germline-derived CDR1 and CDR2 are LGHNA and YSLEER. This CDR3 is 18 amino acids long. The genes are TRBV4-3 and TRBJ2-1, with TRBD2 matching over 10 bases. The assigned J gene may be wrong: the sequence end matches TRBJ2-7 better. Sequencing used blood. The receptor was derived from a woman between 18 and 30 years old in good health. CDR3 loop: CASSRSSGGFSSYNEQYF. DNA of the CDR3: TGCGCCAGCAGCCGCTCTAGCGGGGGCTTTAGCTCCTACAATGAGCAGTACTTC.